This TCR beta chain is drawn from a study of CD8 T cell repertoires and HIV-1 epitope variants. Turning to the study itself: Each of Twenty-five Gag and Nef epitope peptides stimulated a separate culture.

This table comes from immunoSEQ multiplex PCR, and its TCRdb copy is limited to in-frame clones, with some not included. The sample yields thousands of clones, around 63% seen once. Germline-derived CDR1 and CDR2 are LGHNA and YSLEER. The CDR3 spans 13 residues. J gave up 1 base and V 6 bases, and 1 base lay outside the gene matches. For this clone: The antigen remains unidentified.

V gene TRBV4-3 combines with J gene TRBJ2-3, with 7 bases aligning to TRBD2. This TCR came from a male donor with HIV. Sequencing input: cultured CD8+ T cells derived from PBMCs. This chain's CDR3 is CASRAGGTDTQYF. CDR3 in DNA: TGCGCCAGCAGGGCGGGGGGCACAGATACGCAGTATTTT.